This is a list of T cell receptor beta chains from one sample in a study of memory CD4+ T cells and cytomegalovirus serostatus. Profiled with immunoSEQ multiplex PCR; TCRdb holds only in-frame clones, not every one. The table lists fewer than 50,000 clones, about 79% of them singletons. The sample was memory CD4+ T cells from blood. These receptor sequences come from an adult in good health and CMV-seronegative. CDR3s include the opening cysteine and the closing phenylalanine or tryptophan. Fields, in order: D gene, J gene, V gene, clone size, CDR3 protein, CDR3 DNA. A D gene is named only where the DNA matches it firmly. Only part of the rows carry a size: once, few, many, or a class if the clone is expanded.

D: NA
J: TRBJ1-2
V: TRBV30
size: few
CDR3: CAWKPDRYYGYTF
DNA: TGTGCCTGGAAACCGGACAGATACTATGGCTACACCTTC

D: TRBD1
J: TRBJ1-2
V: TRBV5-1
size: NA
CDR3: CASSFYQGEDGYTF
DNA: TGCGCCAGCAGCTTTTATCAGGGGGAGGATGGCTACACCTTC

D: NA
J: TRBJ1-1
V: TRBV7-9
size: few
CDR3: CASSYPRVGTEAFF
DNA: TGTGCCAGCAGCTATCCAAGGGTGGGCACTGAAGCTTTCTTT

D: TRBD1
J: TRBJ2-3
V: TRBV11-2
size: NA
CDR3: CASMLDRGNTDTQYF
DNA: TGTGCCAGCATGTTAGACAGGGGGAATACAGATACGCAGTATTTT

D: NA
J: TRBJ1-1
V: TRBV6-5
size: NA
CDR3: CASSPWRGIGTEAFF
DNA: TGTGCCAGCAGTCCATGGAGGGGAATTGGGACTGAAGCTTTCTTT

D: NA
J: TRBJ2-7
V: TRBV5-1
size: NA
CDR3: CASRGASSYEQYF
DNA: TGCGCCAGCAGGGGGGCCAGCTCCTACGAGCAGTACTTC

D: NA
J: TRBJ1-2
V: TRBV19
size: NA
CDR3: CASSLYREDGYTF
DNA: TGTGCCAGTAGTCTCTACAGGGAGGATGGCTACACCTTC

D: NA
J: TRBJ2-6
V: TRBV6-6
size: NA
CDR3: CASSLTGSTGANVLTF
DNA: TGTGCCAGCAGCCTTACAGGATCAACTGGGGCCAACGTCCTGACTTTC

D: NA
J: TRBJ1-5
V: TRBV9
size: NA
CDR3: CASSERLDQPQHF
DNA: TGTGCCAGCAGCGAACGTCTGGATCAGCCCCAGCATTTT

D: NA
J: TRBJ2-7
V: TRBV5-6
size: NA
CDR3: CASSIDYEQYF
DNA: TGTGCCAGCAGCATAGACTACGAGCAGTACTTC

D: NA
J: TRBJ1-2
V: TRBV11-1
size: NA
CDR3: CASSRSTNYGYTF
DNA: TGTGCCAGCAGCAGATCAACTAACTATGGCTACACCTTC

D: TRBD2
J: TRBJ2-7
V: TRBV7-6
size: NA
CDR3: CASSRGLDNYEQYF
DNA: TGTGCCAGCAGCCGCGGACTAGATAACTACGAGCAGTACTTC

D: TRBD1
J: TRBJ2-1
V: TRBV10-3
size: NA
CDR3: CAISVGTGGGYEQFF
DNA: TGTGCCATCAGTGTAGGGACAGGGGGCGGCTATGAGCAGTTCTTC

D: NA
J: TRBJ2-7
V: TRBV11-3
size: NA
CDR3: CASSLALPNWEQYF
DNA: TGTGCCAGCAGCTTAGCCCTTCCTAATTGGGAGCAGTACTTC

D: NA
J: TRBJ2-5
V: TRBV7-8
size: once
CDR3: CASSLALGSGETQYF
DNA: TGTGCCAGCAGCTTAGCGCTGGGGTCGGGGGAGACCCAGTACTTC

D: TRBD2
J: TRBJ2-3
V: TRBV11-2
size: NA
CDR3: CASRRLAGPLRTQYF
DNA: TGTGCCAGCAGGAGACTAGCGGGGCCTCTCCGCACGCAGTATTTT